A single sample gave rise to the 25 T cell receptor beta chains below, sequenced in a study of cytomegalovirus exposure and HLA in healthy donors. Both 60 Vbeta primers and 13 Jbeta primers went into the PCR. The assay was immunoSEQ multiplex PCR, and TCRdb's table has in-frame clones only and misses some. Of 110,000 to 150,000 clones in the sample, roughly four fifths were seen once. The specimen sequenced was PBMCs. The receptors shown here come from a woman aged 40-49 years in good health and CMV-seronegative.

V gene TRBV11-2 combines with J gene TRBJ2-2; 12 bases line up with TRBD2. The CDR3 is made up of 17 amino acids. Germline-derived CDR1 and CDR2 are SGHAT and FQNNGV. The junction had 8 bases not matched to a gene; V was cut back by 5 bases and J by 4 bases. CDR3 in DNA: TGTGCCAGCAGCCCCCGACTAGCGGGAGAGGGCACCGGGGAGCTGTTTTTT. Protein sequence: CASSPRLAGEGTGELFF. Together with reference TRBV11-2 and TRBJ2-2, the CDR3 gives the full variable domain: EAGVAQSPRYKIIEKRQSVAFWCNPISGHATLYWYQQILGQGPKLLIQFQNNGVVDDSQLPKDRFSAERLKGVDSTLKIQPAKLEDSAVYLCASSPRLAGEGTGELFFGEGSRLTVL.

V usage is TRBV2 and J usage is TRBJ1-2; TRBD1 aligns across 7 bases. The germline V gene has CDR1 SNHLY and CDR2 FYNNEI. V was pared by 8 bases and J by 4 bases, with 7 bases of the junction left unmatched. The CDR3 length is 13 residues. As DNA, the CDR3 is TGTGCCAGCGGTAAGGACAGGTTCTATGGCTACACCTTC. Translated: CASGKDRFYGYTF.

A word on this clone: The junction does not match germline at one end; this may be a read error. The rearrangement joins TRBV7-9 to TRBJ2-7; tentatively, D is TRBD1 (5 bases). Germline V gene sequence: CDR1 SEHNR, CDR2 FQNEAQ (reference sequence). The CDR3 sequence is 14 residues long. CDR3 nucleotide sequence: TGTTCCAGCAGCTTGCAGGGCCGCGCCTACGAGCAGTACTTC. Its translation: CSSSLQGRAYEQYF.

This rearrangement joins TRBV23-1 to TRBJ2-5; TRBD2 agrees at 7 bases. TRBV23-1 is classed as an ORF, of uncertain function. Trimming at V came to 10 bases and at J to 5 bases, leaving 7 bases not matched to a gene. The CDR3 spans 12 residues. The CDR3, as DNA: TGCGCCATCCAACGGGGGGAGGAGACCCAGTACTTC. Encoded protein: CAIQRGEETQYF.

V usage is TRBV6-1 and J usage is TRBJ2-3; tentatively, D is TRBD2 (5 bases). CDR3 length: 16 amino acids. CDR1 and CDR2 (germline): MNHNS, SASEGT. The V gene lost 0 bases and the J gene lost 5 bases, with 15 bases spanning the gap. CDR3 sequence reads: CASSEATRVAGDTQYF. The CDR3 DNA sequence: TGTGCCAGCAGTGAAGCGACGCGGGTGGCGGGAGATACGCAGTATTTT.

The chain joins TRBV20-1 to TRBJ2-5; maybe TRBD2 (6 bases). The CDR3 is 10 residues long. CDR1 is DFQATT and CDR2 is SNEGSKA in the germline V gene (reference sequence). Trimming pared 6 bases from V and 13 bases from J, leaving 15 bases between. The CDR3 DNA reads as TGCAGTGCCCTTCATAGCGGCTGGTACTTC. Translating gives CSALHSGWYF.

The CDR3 sequence: CASSLKTSAGSDTQYF. CDR3 coding DNA: TGTGCCAGCAGCTTAAAAACTAGCGCAGGGTCAGATACGCAGTATTTT. The gene calls are TRBV13 and TRBJ2-3; the match to TRBD2 covers 7 bases. Losses at the gene ends were 2 bases for V and 4 bases for J; bases not matched to a gene: 9. Germline V gives CDR1 PRHDT, CDR2 FYEKMQ (reference sequence). The CDR3 length is 16 residues. Full variable domain (missing parts from reference TRBV13 and TRBJ2-3): AAGVIQSPRHLIKEKRETATLKCYPIPRHDTVYWYQQGPGQDPQFLISFYEKMQSDKGSIPDRFSAQQFSDYHSELNMSSLELGDSALYFCASSLKTSAGSDTQYFGPGTRLTVL.

The chain links TRBV5-6 to TRBJ1-4; D ambiguous. V lost 2 bases to trimming and J lost 4 bases, with 6 bases between them. Germline V CDR1 and CDR2: SGHDT, YYEEEE. This CDR3 has 13 amino acids. The CDR3 loop is CASSLQINEKLFF. The CDR3 bases are TGTGCCAGCAGCTTACAAATTAATGAAAAACTGTTTTTT.

This clone was counted between two and nine times. V gene TRBV25-1 combines with J gene TRBJ1-3, with D unresolved. Trimming left V 2 bases short and J 0 bases short, with 11 bases between. The CDR3 sequence is 16 residues long. CDR1 MGHDK and CDR2 SYGVNS come from the germline V gene. DNA for the CDR3: TGTGCCAGCAGTGAAATTCGGGATTACTCTGGAAACACCATATATTTT. This gives the protein CASSEIRDYSGNTIYF.

The rearrangement uses TRBV10-1 and TRBJ2-5; D gene ambiguous. This CDR3 spans 13 amino acids. The ends were cut back, 6 bases at V and 3 bases at J, with 11 bases in the middle. CDR1 and CDR2 from the germline V gene are WNHNN and SYGVQD (reference sequence). CDR3 coding DNA: TGCGCCAGCAGCAGAAATATCGAAGAGACCCAGTACTTC. Translated, it gives CASSRNIEETQYF.

This clone was seen only a few times. The chain employs TRBV19 and TRBJ1-5; TRBD1 matches at 10 bases. This CDR3 has 16 residues. V lost 11 bases to trimming and J lost 0 bases; unmatched junction nucleotides: 10. Germline V CDR1 and CDR2: LNHDA, SQIVND (reference sequence). This CDR3 is CAVDRGPGYSNQPQHF. The CDR3 region has the DNA TGTGCCGTAGACAGGGGGCCCGGGTATAGCAATCAGCCCCAGCATTTT.

The rearrangement uses TRBV5-4 and TRBJ2-7, with 9 bases that match TRBD2. Losses at the gene ends were 0 bases for V and 3 bases for J; bases not matched to a gene: 13. Germline CDR1 reads SGHNT; CDR2 reads YYREEE (reference sequence). The CDR3 totals 18 residues. CDR3 amino acids: CASSLGGAGGPLLYEQYF. DNA for the CDR3: TGTGCCAGCAGCTTGGGGGGGGCGGGAGGGCCACTACTCTACGAGCAGTACTTC.

This clone was observed a single time. V and J are TRBV28 and TRBJ1-5; 8 positions agree with TRBD1. The CDR3 consists of 15 residues. With 2 bases clipped from V and 9 bases from J, the junction kept 9 bases outside the gene matches. Germline V gene lookup returns CDR1 MDHEN and CDR2 SYDVKM. Here the CDR3 reads CASSLRDRLLMPQHF. The CDR3 region has the DNA TGTGCCAGCAGTTTAAGGGACAGGCTATTGATGCCCCAGCATTTT.

The chain joins TRBV6-1 to TRBJ2-5, with 9 bases that match TRBD2. The CDR3 is made up of 16 amino acids. Germline-derived CDR1 and CDR2 are MNHNS and SASEGT. Trimming at V came to 1 base and at J to 4 bases, leaving 7 bases not matched to a gene. The CDR3 DNA is TGTGCCAGCAGTGAAGTCCTAGCGGGGAACTTAGAGACCCAGTACTTC. This sequence encodes CASSEVLAGNLETQYF.

The V gene is TRBV27, the J gene TRBJ2-7; 10 bases are shared with TRBD2. The germline gives CDR1 MNHEY, CDR2 SMNVEV (reference sequence). The CDR3 runs to 14 residues. V gave up 6 bases and J gave up 6 bases; unmatched junction bases: 8. The CDR3 loop reads CASRVLAGPLEQYF. For the CDR3, the DNA is TGTGCCAGCAGGGTACTAGCGGGACCGCTCGAGCAGTACTTC.

This clone was picked up one time. V and J are TRBV4-1 and TRBJ2-2, with a tentative D call TRBD2 (6 bases). The V gene lost 0 bases and the J gene lost 1 base, with 12 bases spanning the gap. This CDR3 region has 17 residues. The V gene's germline CDR1 is MGHRA and CDR2 YSYEKL. The CDR3 bases are TGCGCCAGCAGCCAAGATCGGGGGAGCGGGAACACCGGGGAGCTGTTTTTT. Amino acid sequence: CASSQDRGSGNTGELFF.

V gene TRBV7-2 combines with J gene TRBJ1-1; D is perhaps TRBD1 (6 bases). The V gene lost 5 bases and the J gene lost 5 bases, with 15 bases spanning the gap. Germline V gene data show CDR1 as SGHTA and CDR2 as FQGNSA. The CDR3 runs to 14 residues. The CDR3 sequence is CASSALQGRTEAFF. CDR3 nucleotides: TGTGCCAGCAGCGCCTTACAGGGTAGGACTGAAGCTTTCTTT.

This clone was counted between two and nine times. The rearrangement uses TRBV28 and TRBJ2-5; the match to TRBD2 covers 7 bases. Germline trimming cut 0 bases from V and 0 bases from J; bases unmatched to any gene: 4. The germline V gene has CDR1 MDHEN and CDR2 SYDVKM. CDR3 length: 16 amino acids. The CDR3 nucleotides read TGTGCCAGCAGTTTATGGTGGGGGGGTAACCAAGAGACCCAGTACTTC. This gives the protein CASSLWWGGNQETQYF.

The chain combines TRBV7-2 with TRBJ1-5; 9 bases line up with TRBD1. The CDR3 covers 17 residues. Germline CDR1 is SGHTA and CDR2 is FQGNSA. V lost 4 bases, J lost 1 base, and 8 bases stayed unmatched. CDR3 in DNA: TGTGCCAGCAGCTCGCTTGGACAGGGGTTCAGCAATCAGCCCCAGCATTTT. Protein: CASSSLGQGFSNQPQHF.

The V gene is TRBV6-5, the J gene TRBJ1-2; D call uncertain. From germline, CDR1 is MNHEY and CDR2 SVGAGI. V gave up 0 bases and J gave up 6 bases, with 11 bases separating them. The CDR3 totals 14 residues. CDR3 nucleotide sequence: TGTGCCAGCAGTTACTCCGGGTCGGTGCATGGCTACACCTTC. Translation: CASSYSGSVHGYTF.

This chain uses TRBV6-5 with TRBJ1-3; 7 nucleotides line up with TRBD1. In germline, CDR1 is MNHEY, CDR2 SVGAGI. The V gene end was trimmed by 6 bases and the J gene end by 3 bases; junction bases not matched to a gene: 5. The CDR3 spans 14 residues. The CDR3 nucleotides are TGTGCCAGCAGGTTACAGGGGAATGGAAACACCATATATTTT. Its protein is CASRLQGNGNTIYF.

This chain connects TRBV10-3 to TRBJ1-2; D is uncertain. Germline CDR1 is ENHRY and CDR2 is SYGVKD. The CDR3 sequence is 13 residues long. V was trimmed by 7 bases and J by 3 bases, leaving 12 bases between them. CDR3 sequence: CAINRGEDYGYTF. The DNA of the CDR3 is TGTGCCATCAACCGGGGTGAGGACTATGGCTACACCTTC.

Worth noting for this clone: The junction shows a germline mismatch at one end, possibly a read error. The V call is TRBV2, the J call TRBJ2-4; a weak D match, TRBD2 (5 bases). Germline CDR1 reads SNHLY; CDR2 reads FYNNEI. CDR3 length: 12 residues. CDR3 DNA sequence: TGTGCCAGCAGTGAAGAGGTTCGACTAAAAAACTTC. It is translated as CASSEEVRLKNF.

The chain is built from TRBV27 and TRBJ1-5, with D possibly matching TRBD1 (6 bases). The CDR3 length is 13 residues. The V and J ends lost 2 bases and 9 bases respectively, with 11 bases between them. Germline CDR1 MNHEY, CDR2 SMNVEV (reference sequence). CDR3: CASSLGGGGPQHF. The CDR3 bases are TGTGCCAGCAGTTTAGGAGGGGGGGGGCCCCAGCATTTT.

This chain links TRBV4-1 with TRBJ1-1; D may be TRBD1 (6 bases). Trimming left V 5 bases short and J 5 bases short, with 9 bases between. The germline CDR1 and CDR2 sequences are MGHRA and YSYEKL. CDR3 length: 12 residues. The CDR3 here is CASSWTETEAFF. The CDR3 DNA follows: TGCGCCAGCAGCTGGACAGAGACTGAAGCTTTCTTT.